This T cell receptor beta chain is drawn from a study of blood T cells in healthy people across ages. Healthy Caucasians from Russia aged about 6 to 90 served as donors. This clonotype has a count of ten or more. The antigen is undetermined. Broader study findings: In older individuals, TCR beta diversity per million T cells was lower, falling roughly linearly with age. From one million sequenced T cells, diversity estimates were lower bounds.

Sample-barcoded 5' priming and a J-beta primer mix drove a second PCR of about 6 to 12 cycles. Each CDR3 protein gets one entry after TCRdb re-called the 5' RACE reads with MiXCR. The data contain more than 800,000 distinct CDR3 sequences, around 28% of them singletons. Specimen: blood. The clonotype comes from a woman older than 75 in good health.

In DNA, the CDR3 is TGTGCCAGCAGCTTAATGTGGGGGAGCCGGGGGAATGAGCAGTTCTTC. This translates into CASSLMWGSRGNEQFF. The chain has TRBV13 and TRBJ2-1, with a possible D match to TRBD2 (6 bases). The CDR3 extends over 16 amino acids. Germline V CDR1 and CDR2: PRHDT, FYEKMQ (reference sequence). The V gene lost 2 bases and the J gene lost 7 bases, with 18 bases spanning the gap.